The rows below give T cell receptor beta chains drawn from one sample of a study of a mutant IDH1 vaccine in newly diagnosed glioma. Only in-frame clones appear in the TCRdb table, and some are missing; sequencing was by immunoSEQ multiplex PCR. The sample lists tens of thousands of clones; around 74% were seen once. The antigens of these receptors remain unknown. The source was PBMCs, collected from a glioma patient whose treatment included an IDH1 peptide vaccine. The receptor source for this set is a man over 45 with glioma. CDR3s include the opening cysteine and the closing phenylalanine or tryptophan. D genes are given only for firm matches. Clone size is given for some rows only: seen once, a few or many times, or a class if the clone is expanded.

clone size	V gene	D gene	J gene	CDR3 protein	CDR3 DNA
.	TRBV27	.	TRBJ2-7	CASKEEGLSYEQYF	TGTGCCAGCAAAGAAGAGGGACTGAGCTACGAGCAGTACTTC
few	TRBV9	TRBD1	TRBJ1-5	CASSPGQGGTQPQHF	TGTGCCAGCAGCCCAGGACAGGGAGGCACTCAGCCCCAGCATTTT
.	TRBV2	.	TRBJ1-1	CASKGQTVNTEAFF	TGTGCCAGCAAAGGACAAACCGTCAACACTGAAGCTTTCTTT
.	TRBV19	.	TRBJ1-2	CASSTRRADGYTF	TGTGCCAGTAGTACCCGCCGGGCAGATGGCTACACCTTC
.	TRBV2	TRBD1	TRBJ1-1	CASSWTGGNAFF	TGTGCCAGCAGTTGGACAGGGGGCAATGCTTTCTTT
.	TRBV5-6	.	TRBJ2-1	CASSLSGREQFF	TGTGCCAGCAGCCTATCAGGGAGGGAGCAGTTCTTC
.	TRBV19	TRBD1	TRBJ1-5	CASSIDRDQPQHF	TGTGCCAGTAGTATTGACAGGGATCAGCCCCAGCATTTT
.	TRBV2	.	TRBJ1-4	CASSETGQRGEKLFF	TGTGCCAGCAGTGAAACGGGACAAAGAGGTGAAAAACTGTTTTTT
.	TRBV6-1	.	TRBJ2-6	CASFGVSGANVLTF	TGTGCCAGCTTCGGGGTTTCCGGGGCCAACGTCCTGACTTTC
.	TRBV23-1	.	TRBJ1-6	CATRSSSYNSPLHF	TGCGCCACTCGGTCTAGCTCCTATAATTCACCCCTCCACTTT
.	TRBV2	TRBD1	TRBJ2-7	CASSIPQGVSYEQYF	TGTGCCAGCAGTATACCACAGGGGGTGTCCTACGAGCAGTACTTC
.	TRBV14	TRBD1	TRBJ1-5	CASSLTGGGQPQHF	TGTGCCAGCAGCCTGACAGGGGGCGGTCAGCCCCAGCATTTT
once	TRBV5-4	.	TRBJ1-2	CASSLTGANYGYTF	TGTGCCAGCAGCTTGACAGGAGCTAACTATGGCTACACCTTC
.	TRBV10-3	.	TRBJ2-7	CAIERGGSSYEQYF	TGTGCCATCGAACGAGGGGGGAGCTCCTACGAGCAGTACTTC
.	TRBV6-6	.	TRBJ2-3	CASSSPGALTDTQYF	TGTGCCAGCAGTTCGCCGGGGGCCCTCACAGATACGCAGTATTTT
.	TRBV28	.	TRBJ1-4	CASVLSGGGNEKLFF	TGTGCCAGCGTATTATCGGGCGGGGGGAATGAAAAACTGTTTTTT
.	TRBV29-1	.	TRBJ1-2	CSVEDQGNAGYTF	TGCAGCGTTGAAGATCAGGGAAACGCTGGCTACACCTTC
.	TRBV6-6	.	TRBJ2-5	CASSLGRWDWETQYF	TGTGCCAGCAGCCTAGGCCGGTGGGATTGGGAGACCCAGTACTTC
few	TRBV2	.	TRBJ2-5	CASTLISDGEETQYF	TGTGCCAGCACCCTGATTAGCGACGGGGAAGAGACCCAGTACTTC
.	TRBV7-2	TRBD2	TRBJ2-7	CASSSSGGSAYEQYF	TGTGCCAGCAGCTCTAGCGGGGGGTCTGCCTACGAGCAGTACTTC
few	TRBV10-3	.	TRBJ1-2	CAISEWDTPNYGYTF	TGTGCCATCAGTGAATGGGACACCCCTAACTATGGCTACACCTTC
.	TRBV7-2	.	TRBJ1-5	CASARVGSNQPQHF	TGTGCCAGTGCCAGGGTGGGGAGCAATCAGCCCCAGCATTTT
.	TRBV10-3	TRBD1	TRBJ2-1	CAISERGHDEQFF	TGTGCCATCAGTGAGAGGGGGCATGATGAGCAGTTCTTC
.	TRBV7-8	TRBD2	TRBJ2-2	CASSHRTSGNTGELFF	TGTGCCAGCAGCCACAGAACTAGCGGGAACACCGGGGAGCTGTTTTTT
.	TRBV6-5	.	TRBJ2-1	CASSSPGTSEQFF	TGTGCCAGCAGTTCCCCCGGGACAAGTGAGCAGTTCTTC
once	TRBV7-9	TRBD2	TRBJ2-1	CASSLGSGGDNEQFF	TGTGCCAGCAGCTTAGGTAGCGGGGGGGACAATGAGCAGTTCTTC
.	TRBV19	.	TRBJ1-2	CASSLGRSNYGYTF	TGTGCCAGTAGTCTTGGACGGTCCAACTATGGCTACACCTTC
.	TRBV7-2	.	TRBJ1-4	CASSLWSDNNEKLFF	TGTGCCAGCAGCTTATGGTCGGACAATAATGAAAAACTGTTTTTT
.	TRBV2	TRBD1	TRBJ1-2	CASSGDRDLGSYGYTF	TGTGCCAGCAGTGGGGACAGGGACCTTGGTTCTTATGGCTACACCTTC
.	TRBV11-2	.	TRBJ2-5	CASTLQVSGQAQYF	TGTGCCAGCACCCTACAGGTGTCCGGGCAGGCCCAGTACTTC
once	TRBV29-1	.	TRBJ1-5	CSIRQDSNQPQHF	TGCAGCATCCGACAGGATAGCAATCAGCCCCAGCATTTT
.	TRBV6-6	.	TRBJ1-1	CASSRDGGSTEAFF	TGTGCCAGCTCCCGCGATGGGGGAAGCACTGAAGCTTTCTTT
.	TRBV9	TRBD2	TRBJ2-1	CASSVESGVVNEQFF	TGTGCCAGCAGCGTAGAAAGCGGGGTGGTTAATGAGCAGTTCTTC
.	TRBV10-1	.	TRBJ1-1	CASSDNMNTEAFF	TGCGCCAGCAGTGATAACATGAACACTGAAGCTTTCTTT
.	TRBV9	.	TRBJ1-1	CASSPTTMVATEAFF	TGTGCCAGCAGCCCGACCACAATGGTGGCCACTGAAGCTTTCTTT
few	TRBV11-2	.	TRBJ1-2	CASSPGAVYGYTF	TGTGCCAGCAGCCCGGGGGCAGTCTATGGCTACACCTTC
.	TRBV9	.	TRBJ2-1	CASSVAGPYNEQFF	TGTGCCAGCAGCGTAGCGGGACCCTACAATGAGCAGTTCTTC
once	TRBV7-2	TRBD1	TRBJ1-2	CASSAGQGDGYTF	TGTGCCAGCAGCGCAGGACAGGGAGATGGCTACACCTTC
.	TRBV28	.	TRBJ1-5	CASLTGRPLMDQPQHF	TGTGCCAGCCTTACAGGCCGGCCGTTGATGGATCAGCCCCAGCATTTT
.	TRBV18	.	TRBJ2-2	CASSPGRAGELFF	TGTGCCAGCTCACCCGGCAGGGCCGGGGAGCTGTTTTTT
once	TRBV5-4	.	TRBJ2-2	CASNTGEGTGELFF	TGTGCCAGCAATACAGGGGAGGGGACCGGGGAGCTGTTTTTT
.	TRBV6-5	.	TRBJ1-2	CASSYGPPNGYTF	TGTGCCAGCAGTTACGGGCCCCCCAATGGCTACACCTTC
.	TRBV15	.	TRBJ2-7	CATSRADMAVDSYEQYF	TGTGCCACCAGCAGAGCCGATATGGCGGTAGACTCCTACGAGCAGTACTTC
.	TRBV5-1	TRBD1	TRBJ1-2	CASRTGTGGEGYGYTF	TGCGCCAGCAGGACCGGGACAGGGGGCGAGGGCTATGGCTACACCTTC
few	TRBV5-1	.	TRBJ2-7	CASSSSGGQNYEQYF	TGCGCCAGCAGCTCATCGGGGGGACAGAACTACGAGCAGTACTTC
.	TRBV7-9	.	TRBJ1-5	CAISDSGSNQPQHF	TGTGCCATCTCGGACTCCGGGAGCAATCAGCCCCAGCATTTT
.	TRBV7-8	.	TRBJ1-4	CASSLAGTAEAEKLFF	TGTGCCAGCAGCTTAGCGGGGACGGCGGAGGCGGAAAAACTGTTTTTT
.	TRBV10-3	.	TRBJ2-3	CAIKGGQGTDTQYF	TGTGCCATCAAGGGGGGCCAGGGCACAGATACGCAGTATTTT
once	TRBV29-1	TRBD1	TRBJ2-2	CSVLWATGRTGELFF	TGCAGCGTGCTATGGGCGACAGGGAGAACCGGGGAGCTGTTTTTT